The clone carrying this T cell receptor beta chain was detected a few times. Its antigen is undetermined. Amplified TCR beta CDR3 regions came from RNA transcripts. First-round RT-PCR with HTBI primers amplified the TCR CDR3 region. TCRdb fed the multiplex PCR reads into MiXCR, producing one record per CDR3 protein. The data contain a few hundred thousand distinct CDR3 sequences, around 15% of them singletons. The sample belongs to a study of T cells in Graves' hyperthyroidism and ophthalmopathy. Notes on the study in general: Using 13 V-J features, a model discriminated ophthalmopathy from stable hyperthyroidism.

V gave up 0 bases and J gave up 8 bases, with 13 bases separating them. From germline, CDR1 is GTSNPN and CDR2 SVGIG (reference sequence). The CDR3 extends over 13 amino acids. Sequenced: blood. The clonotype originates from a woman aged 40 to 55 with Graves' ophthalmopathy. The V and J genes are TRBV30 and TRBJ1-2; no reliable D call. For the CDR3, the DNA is TGTGCCTGGAGTGTACTCGGGATGGCCGGCTACACCTTC. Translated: CAWSVLGMAGYTF. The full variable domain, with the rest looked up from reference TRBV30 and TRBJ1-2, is SQTIHQWPATLVQPVGSPLSLECTVEGTSNPNLYWYRQAAGRGLQLLFYSVGIGQISSEVPQNLSASRPQDRQFILSSKKLLLSDSGFYLCAWSVLGMAGYTFGSGTRLTVV.